The 19 T cell receptor beta chains reported below all come from one sample, sequenced in a study of shared clonotypes between healthy human individuals. Sequencing was performed with immunoSEQ multiplex PCR; in TCRdb, only in-frame clones are kept and a portion is missing. In the table there are roughly 1,500,000 clones, 98% of which are singletons. The sequencing sample was made of naive CD4+ T cells sorted from blood. Indicated subset: CD45RA+ positively selected. These receptors originate from a man aged 30-40 years in good health.

The chain links TRBV28 to TRBJ2-5; D is perhaps TRBD2 (5 bases). In germline, CDR1 is MDHEN, CDR2 SYDVKM. The V gene lost 1 base and the J gene lost 5 bases, with 8 bases spanning the gap. The CDR3 covers 13 residues. This chain's CDR3 is CASSLSWEETQYF. CDR3 bases: TGTGCCAGCAGTTTATCCTGGGAGGAGACCCAGTACTTC.

Note on this clone: Other DNA sequences in this specimen translate into the identical CDR3. The chain links TRBV18 to TRBJ2-1, with a possible D match to TRBD2 (5 bases). Trimming stripped 1 base from V and 0 bases from J, with 7 bases between. CDR3 length equals 15 residues. CDR1 is KGHSH, CDR2 LQKENI, per germline. The CDR3 spells CASSPRSGSYNEQFF. In DNA form, the CDR3 reads TGTGCCAGCTCACCACGCAGCGGCTCCTACAATGAGCAGTTCTTC.

The chain carries TRBV9 and TRBJ2-7; no reliable D call. Trimming took 4 bases from V and 0 from J, leaving 14 bases between them. The CDR3 consists of 15 residues. In germline, CDR1 is SGDLS, CDR2 YYNGEE. The CDR3 is CASSPHSTSSYEQYF. The DNA for the CDR3 is TGTGCCAGCAGCCCGCACTCGACCAGCTCCTACGAGCAGTACTTC.

This clone appeared once. The chain couples TRBV7-3 to TRBJ1-3; no firm D call. Trimming cost V 3 bases and J 3 bases, with 6 bases left between them. CDR3 size: 13 residues. CDR1 is SGHTA and CDR2 is FQGTGA in the germline V gene. CDR3 sequence: CASSLSGGNTIYF. The CDR3 DNA reads as TGTGCCAGCAGCTTGTCTGGTGGAAACACCATATATTTT.

This chain connects TRBV10-1 to TRBJ2-2; unclear D gene. Germline CDR1 and CDR2: WNHNN and SYGVQD (reference sequence). V lost 5 bases, J lost 0 bases, and 10 bases lay in between. This CDR3 is 15 amino acids long. This chain's CDR3 is CASSPSFANTGELFF. In DNA form, the CDR3 reads TGCGCCAGCAGTCCCTCGTTCGCGAACACCGGGGAGCTGTTTTTT.

The rearrangement links TRBV7-8 to TRBJ2-3, with D tentatively TRBD1 (6 bases). The ends were cut back, 7 bases at V and 4 bases at J, with 18 bases in the middle. The germline gives CDR1 SGHVS, CDR2 FQNEAQ. CDR3 length: 15 amino acids. In nucleotides, the CDR3 is TGTGCCAGCACCATATTAACAGGGATCGCAGATACGCAGTATTTT. Its translation: CASTILTGIADTQYF.

V usage is TRBV6-1 and J usage is TRBJ1-1; TRBD1 is a possible D gene (5 bases). The germline CDR1 and CDR2 sequences are MNHNS and SASEGT. The CDR3 is made up of 14 amino acids. V lost 7 bases and J lost 4, with 16 bases in between. CDR3 amino acids: CASMGTGLGTEAFF. The CDR3 region has the DNA TGTGCCAGCATGGGAACGGGACTGGGCACTGAAGCTTTCTTT.

The V gene is TRBV18, the J gene TRBJ2-7; the D is unclear. From germline, CDR1 is KGHSH and CDR2 LQKENI. Between the trimmed V and J ends, which lost 6 bases and 0 bases, there was a span of 15 bases. The CDR3 sequence is 15 residues long. The CDR3: CASSESWDLSYEQYF. DNA for the CDR3: TGTGCCAGCTCCGAATCATGGGATCTCTCCTACGAGCAGTACTTC.

This clone was seen a single time. The chain is built from TRBV25-1 and TRBJ1-5; 8 bases agree with TRBD1. Germline V CDR1 and CDR2: MGHDK, SYGVNS. This CDR3 region has 12 residues. The V gene end was trimmed by 10 bases and the J gene end by 2 bases; junction bases not matched to a gene: 1. CDR3 coding DNA: TGTGCCACACAGGGGGGCAATCAGCCCCAGCATTTT. Translation gives CATQGGNQPQHF.

This clone was observed once. This chain's CDR3 is CASSYSELGTYEQYF. CDR3 in DNA: TGTGCCAGCAGTTACTCCGAACTGGGAACCTACGAGCAGTACTTC. V usage is TRBV6-5 and J usage is TRBJ2-7; D not certain. The CDR3 loop spans 15 amino acids. The V gene's germline CDR1 is MNHEY and CDR2 SVGAGI. With 0 bases removed from V and 2 bases from J, the gap between germline ends came to 11 bases.

V and J are TRBV27 and TRBJ2-7, with 9 bases fitting TRBD1. J gave up 0 bases and V 6 bases, and 6 bases lay outside the gene matches. The CDR3 has 15 amino acids. CDR1 and CDR2 from the germline V gene are MNHEY and SMNVEV (reference sequence). CDR3 DNA sequence: TGTGCCAGCAGGTTAGGGACAGGGTCCTCCTACGAGCAGTACTTC. This sequence encodes CASRLGTGSSYEQYF.

The chain recombines TRBV6-1 with TRBJ2-2; 7 bases are shared with TRBD2. The CDR3 sequence is 17 residues long. V was clipped by 0 bases and J by 6 bases; unmatched bases: 10. CDR1 is MNHNS, CDR2 SASEGT, per germline. CDR3: CASSEAAPLGGSGELFF. DNA for the CDR3: TGTGCCAGCAGTGAAGCAGCCCCCTTGGGAGGGTCCGGGGAGCTGTTTTTT.

The gene calls are TRBV18 and TRBJ2-5; D gene unclear. CDR3 length equals 14 residues. V was pared by 3 bases and J by 4 bases, with 12 bases between. From germline, CDR1 is KGHSH and CDR2 LQKENI. CDR3 bases: TGTGCCAGCTCACCCCCCCGAGCCCCAGAGACCCAGTACTTC. It yields the protein CASSPPRAPETQYF.

The V call is TRBV5-6, the J call TRBJ2-2; 9 bases line up with TRBD1. V was pared by 3 bases and J by 7 bases, with 4 bases of the junction left unmatched. The V gene's germline CDR1 is SGHDT and CDR2 YYEEEE. The CDR3 is made up of 14 amino acids. Here the CDR3 reads CASSYRGRSGELFF. CDR3 coding DNA: TGTGCCAGCAGCTACAGGGGGCGAAGCGGGGAGCTGTTTTTT.

The genes are TRBV5-1 and TRBJ2-7; a possible D gene is TRBD1 (6 bases). Germline-derived CDR1 and CDR2 are SGHRS and YFSETQ. Trimming removed 0 bases from V and 2 bases from J, with 15 bases in between. There are 16 residues in the CDR3. In nucleotides, the CDR3 is TGCGCCAGCAGCTTGGATCCGAGCAGGGGCCCCTACGAGCAGTACTTC. Amino acids: CASSLDPSRGPYEQYF.

The V gene is TRBV6-5, the J gene TRBJ1-4, with a possible D match to TRBD1 (6 bases). Trimming shortened V by 7 bases and J by 8 bases, and 20 bases separated the two germline ends. Per germline, CDR1 MNHEY and CDR2 SVGAGI. The CDR3 covers 15 residues. The CDR3 region has the DNA TGTGCCAGCAATTCCTTTCCCGGGGGCTTCGAAAAACTGTTTTTT. It specifies CASNSFPGGFEKLFF.

Turning to this clone: The same CDR3 is also encoded by other DNA sequences in this sample. The rearrangement joins TRBV11-2 to TRBJ2-7; 9 bases map to TRBD1. The CDR3 is 15 amino acids. J lost 2 bases, V lost 5 bases, and 7 bases had no gene match. Per the germline V gene, CDR1 is SGHAT and CDR2 is FQNNGV. The chain's CDR3 is CASSLDRGLTYEQYF. The DNA for the CDR3 is TGTGCCAGCAGCCTGGACAGGGGTCTAACCTACGAGCAGTACTTC.

This clone was found a few times. V is TRBV9 and J is TRBJ1-1, with D possibly being TRBD1 (5 bases). The CDR3 spans 14 residues. Germline values: CDR1 SGDLS, CDR2 YYNGEE. With 0 bases removed from V and 2 bases from J, the gap between germline ends came to 8 bases. DNA of the CDR3: TGTGCCAGCAGCGTAGTAAGGGGAAACACTGAAGCTTTCTTT. Protein product: CASSVVRGNTEAFF.

V gene TRBV2 combines with J gene TRBJ1-1; 7 positions agree with TRBD1. The CDR3 has 14 residues. Germline V lookup: CDR1 SNHLY, CDR2 FYNNEI. Losses at the gene ends were 4 bases for V and 0 bases for J; bases not matched to a gene: 2. The CDR3 loop is CASSGDRLNTEAFF. The CDR3 bases are TGTGCCAGCAGTGGGGACAGATTGAACACTGAAGCTTTCTTT.